These 24 T cell receptor beta chains were all obtained from the same sample, sequenced in a study of T cell responses to AZD1222 COVID-19 vaccine. Assay used: immunoSEQ multiplex PCR; TCRdb lists only in-frame clones, some missing. Of around 200,000 clones listed, 85% to 95% are singletons. The sample here was peripheral blood, taken on day 0 of AZD1222 vaccination. The receptors originated from an adult in good health.

The V call is TRBV11-2, the J call TRBJ2-7; no clear D gene. The CDR3 totals 15 residues. The germline V and J ends were trimmed by 5 bases and 0 bases, with 14 bases remaining between them. Germline CDR1 and CDR2: SGHAT and FQNNGV. For the CDR3, the DNA is TGTGCCAGCAGCGCAAGCCGCGGAAGCTCCTACGAGCAGTACTTC. It codes for CASSASRGSSYEQYF.

The chain uses TRBV3-1 (or the pseudogene TRBV3-2) and TRBJ1-1; D remains ambiguous. Germline CDR1 and CDR2: LGHDT and YNNKEL (reference sequence). There are 13 residues in the CDR3. The V end was cut by 4 bases, the J end by 4 bases, with 10 bases between. This chain's CDR3 is CASSPSGGTEAFF. In DNA form, the CDR3 reads TGTGCCAGCAGCCCGAGCGGTGGCACTGAAGCTTTCTTT.

A single count supports this clone. V and J are TRBV19 and TRBJ1-5; D remains ambiguous. The CDR3 extends over 14 amino acids. V lost 7 bases and J lost 1, with 11 bases in between. Germline CDR1 is LNHDA and CDR2 is SQIVND (reference sequence). The CDR3 sequence: CASKPGNSNQPQHF. CDR3 in DNA: TGTGCCAGTAAACCCGGAAACAGCAATCAGCCCCAGCATTTT.

The rearrangement joins TRBV18 to TRBJ2-7, with 11 bases fitting TRBD2. Trimming took 4 bases from V and 7 from J; bases not matched to a gene: 12. Germline V gene data show CDR1 as KGHSH and CDR2 as LQKENI. This CDR3 is built from 16 residues. The CDR3, as DNA: TGTGCCAGCTCACTAGGGACTAGCGGAGTGACCTGGGAGCAGTACTTC. It codes for CASSLGTSGVTWEQYF.

The chain has TRBV5-1 and TRBJ2-1, with D unclear. Germline lookup yields CDR1 SGHRS and CDR2 YFSETQ. Trimming shortened V by 4 bases and J by 1 base, and 15 bases separated the two germline ends. This CDR3 is built from 16 residues. This CDR3 is CASSPGLAHSYNEQFF. The CDR3 bases are TGCGCCAGCAGCCCGGGTTTGGCCCATTCCTACAATGAGCAGTTCTTC.

Here the CDR3 reads CASKLWGAATGELFF. For the CDR3, the DNA is TGTGCCAGCAAGTTGTGGGGGGCGGCCACCGGGGAGCTGTTTTTT. The chain links TRBV6-8 to TRBJ2-2; D tentatively fits TRBD1 or TRBD2 (6 bases each). V dropped 7 bases and J dropped 4 bases, with 16 bases sitting between them. Germline CDR1 and CDR2: MNHGY and SAAAGT. The CDR3 has 15 amino acids.

The chain couples TRBV6-5 to TRBJ2-7; TRBD2 matches 8 bases. The V gene end was trimmed by 10 bases and the J gene end by 2 bases; junction bases not matched to a gene: 10. The CDR3 runs to 14 residues. From germline, CDR1 is MNHEY and CDR2 SVGAGI. The CDR3 nucleotides read TGTGCCAACAAGAGAGCGGGGGCCACCTACGAGCAGTACTTC. The encoded protein is CANKRAGATYEQYF.

The J gene is TRBJ1-1, the V gene TRBV11-2, with D possibly being TRBD1 (6 bases). V was cut by 1 base and J by 0 bases, with 9 bases left in between. CDR3 length: 15 residues. Per the germline V gene, CDR1 is SGHAT and CDR2 is FQNNGV. The CDR3 coding sequence is TGTGCCAGCAGCTTAGCAGGACAGATGAACACTGAAGCTTTCTTT. As protein: CASSLAGQMNTEAFF.

This clone was detected a few times. The same CDR3 also results from other DNA sequences found in this sample. V gene TRBV14 combines with J gene TRBJ1-1, with no clear D. Trimming removed 1 base at V and 1 base at J, with 1 base between. Germline-derived CDR1 and CDR2 are SGHDN and FVKESK. The CDR3 covers 12 residues. The CDR3 sequence is CASSQGNTEAFF. For the CDR3, the DNA is TGTGCCAGCAGCCAAGGGAACACTGAAGCTTTCTTT. The whole variable domain, filled in from reference TRBV14 and TRBJ1-1, reads EAGVTQFPSHSVIEKGQTVTLRCDPISGHDNLYWYRRVMGKEIKFLLHFVKESKQDESGMPNNRFLAERTGGTYSTLKVQPAELEDSGVYFCASSQGNTEAFFGQGTRLTVV.

The chain is built from TRBV10-2 and TRBJ2-7; D is unresolved. The CDR3 spans 16 residues. The germline gives CDR1 WSHSY, CDR2 SAAADI. Trimming removed 4 bases from V and 3 bases from J, with 19 bases in between. Here the CDR3 reads CASSGGFSTTLYEQYF. DNA for the CDR3: TGCGCCAGCAGTGGGGGTTTCAGCACCACTCTCTACGAGCAGTACTTC.

V is TRBV5-1 and J is TRBJ1-3, with D uncertain. The CDR3 contains 14 residues. V lost 4 bases to trimming and J lost 0 bases, with 8 bases between them. Germline CDR1 reads SGHRS; CDR2 reads YFSETQ. CDR3 DNA: TGCGCCAGCAGCCGTCAAAGCTCTGGAAACACCATATATTTT. Its translation: CASSRQSSGNTIYF.

In nucleotides, the CDR3 is TGTGCCAGCAGGAAACAGGGGTTGGAAGCTTTCTTT. It encodes CASRKQGLEAFF. The chain combines TRBV2 with TRBJ1-1, with 7 bases that match TRBD1. Trimming took 6 bases from V and 8 from J; bases not matched to a gene: 6. From germline, CDR1 is SNHLY and CDR2 FYNNEI. This CDR3 has 12 amino acids.

J is TRBJ2-7 and V is TRBV5-6, with TRBD2 as a possible D gene (6 bases). This CDR3 has 17 residues. V lost 4 bases to trimming and J lost 0 bases, with 20 bases between them. CDR1 and CDR2 (germline): SGHDT, YYEEEE. The CDR3 nucleotides are TGTGCCAGCAGCCGAGGAATAGTTGCGGGAAGCTCCTACGAGCAGTACTTC. It is translated as CASSRGIVAGSSYEQYF.

This chain links TRBV28 with TRBJ1-2, with D uncertain. With 9 bases removed from V and 8 bases from J, the gap between germline ends came to 22 bases. CDR3 size: 14 residues. CDR1 and CDR2 from the germline V gene are MDHEN and SYDVKM. In DNA form, the CDR3 reads TGTGCCAGTACGCCTAATTTCTTAGGATACGGCTACACCTTC. Protein product: CASTPNFLGYGYTF.

The rearrangement uses TRBV9 and TRBJ2-1, with D perhaps TRBD1 or TRBD2 (6 bases each). In germline, CDR1 is SGDLS, CDR2 YYNGEE. V lost 0 bases and J lost 2, with 12 bases in between. CDR3 size: 16 residues. The CDR3 loop is CASSVEGGTTYNEQFF. CDR3 DNA sequence: TGTGCCAGCAGCGTAGAGGGCGGGACAACCTACAATGAGCAGTTCTTC.

The J gene is TRBJ2-3, the V gene TRBV7-9, with D tentatively TRBD1 (5 bases). Between the trimmed V and J ends, which lost 3 bases and 1 base, there was a span of 8 bases. This CDR3 has 14 residues. Per germline, CDR1 SEHNR and CDR2 FQNEAQ (reference sequence). The CDR3 spells CASSLTVGTDTQYF. CDR3 DNA: TGTGCCAGCAGCTTGACAGTAGGCACAGATACGCAGTATTTT. The complete variable domain, with remaining parts taken from reference TRBV7-9 and TRBJ2-3, reads DTGVSQNPRHKITKRGQNVTFRCDPISEHNRLYWYRQTLGQGPEFLTYFQNEAQLEKSRLLSDRFSAERPKGSFSTLEIQRTEQGDSAMYLCASSLTVGTDTQYFGPGTRLTVL.

The genes are TRBV18 and TRBJ2-7, with D possibly matching TRBD1 (5 bases). V was shortened by 1 base and J by 1 base, with 5 bases between the two germline ends. The CDR3 loop spans 13 amino acids. CDR1 and CDR2 from the germline V gene are KGHSH and LQKENI. CDR3 amino acids: CASSPQGSYEQYF. CDR3 bases: TGTGCCAGCTCACCACAGGGGTCCTACGAGCAGTACTTC.

The chain links TRBV11-2 to TRBJ2-7; either TRBD1 or TRBD2 may fit D (6 bases each). V gave up 1 base and J gave up 3 bases, with 10 bases separating them. The CDR3 covers 14 residues. From germline, CDR1 is SGHAT and CDR2 FQNNGV. This chain's CDR3 is CASSLGGGRYEQYF. CDR3 in DNA: TGTGCCAGCAGCTTAGGAGGGGGGCGCTACGAGCAGTACTTC. The full variable domain, its missing parts supplied by reference TRBV11-2 and TRBJ2-7, is EAGVAQSPRYKIIEKRQSVAFWCNPISGHATLYWYQQILGQGPKLLIQFQNNGVVDDSQLPKDRFSAERLKGVDSTLKIQPAKLEDSAVYLCASSLGGGRYEQYFGPGTRLTVT.

The chain links TRBV29-1 to TRBJ2-7, with no clear D. Trimming removed 5 bases from V and 0 bases from J, with 8 bases in between. CDR1 and CDR2 from the germline V gene are SQVTM and ANQGSEA. The CDR3 loop spans 12 amino acids. The CDR3 DNA reads as TGCAGCGTTTCAGGTGGCTCCTACGAGCAGTACTTC. Its translation is CSVSGGSYEQYF.

This sequence joins TRBV6-5 and TRBJ1-2; 10 positions match TRBD1. The CDR3 spans 14 residues. Germline V CDR1 and CDR2: MNHEY, SVGAGI. The trim removed 7 bases at V and 4 bases at J, leaving 6 bases unmatched. CDR3 loop: CASTLDRGIYGYTF. Here the CDR3 DNA reads TGTGCCAGCACCCTGGACAGGGGGATCTATGGCTACACCTTC.

The V and J genes are TRBV6-4 and TRBJ2-2, with D maybe TRBD2 (6 bases). The ends were cut back, 3 bases at V and 6 bases at J, with 11 bases in the middle. The CDR3 spans 14 residues. Looked up from germline, CDR1 is MRHNA and CDR2 is SNTAGT. This chain's CDR3 is CASSETPGAGELFF. For the CDR3, the DNA is TGTGCCAGCAGTGAGACGCCGGGGGCCGGGGAGCTGTTTTTT.

The rearrangement joins TRBV11-2 to TRBJ2-5, with D possibly matching TRBD1 (6 bases). The CDR3 covers 14 residues. V lost 4 bases and J 5 bases, leaving 14 bases between the germline ends. CDR1 and CDR2 from the germline V gene are SGHAT and FQNNGV. The CDR3 sequence is CASSSTGAPETQYF. CDR3 sequence (DNA): TGTGCCAGCAGCTCGACAGGTGCCCCGGAGACCCAGTACTTC.

The chain links TRBV19 to TRBJ1-3; the D is unclear. CDR1 is LNHDA, CDR2 SQIVND, per germline (reference sequence). Trimming left V 7 bases short and J 0 bases short, with 13 bases between. The CDR3 is made up of 15 amino acids. CDR3 bases: TGTGCCAGTAATGTCAGGATGAGCTCTGGAAACACCATATATTTT. This encodes CASNVRMSSGNTIYF.

The table lists this clone with a count of one. CDR3 in amino acids: CASSPQGVTRTEAFF. In DNA form, the CDR3 reads TGCGCCAGCAGCCCACAAGGGGTCACGAGGACTGAAGCTTTCTTT. This sequence joins TRBV4-1 and TRBJ1-1, with a possible D match to TRBD1 (5 bases). This CDR3 comprises 15 residues. V was trimmed by 4 bases and J by 5 bases, leaving 17 bases between them. CDR1 and CDR2 from the germline V gene are MGHRA and YSYEKL.